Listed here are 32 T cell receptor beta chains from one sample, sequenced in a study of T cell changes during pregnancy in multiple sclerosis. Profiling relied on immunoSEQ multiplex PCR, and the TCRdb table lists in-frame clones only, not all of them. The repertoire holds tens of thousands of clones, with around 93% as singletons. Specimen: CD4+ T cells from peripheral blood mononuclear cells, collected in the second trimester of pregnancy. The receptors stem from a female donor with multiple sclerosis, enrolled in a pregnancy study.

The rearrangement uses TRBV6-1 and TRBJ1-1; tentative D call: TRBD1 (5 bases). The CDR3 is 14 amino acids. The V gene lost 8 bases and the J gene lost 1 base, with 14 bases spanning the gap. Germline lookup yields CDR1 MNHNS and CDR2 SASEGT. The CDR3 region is CASGANRRNTEAFF. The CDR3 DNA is TGTGCCAGCGGGGCGAACCGAAGGAACACTGAAGCTTTCTTT.

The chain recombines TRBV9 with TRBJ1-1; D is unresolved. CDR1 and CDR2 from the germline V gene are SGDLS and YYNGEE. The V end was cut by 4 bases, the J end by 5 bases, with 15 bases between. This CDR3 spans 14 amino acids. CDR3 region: CASSLGRDKTEAFF. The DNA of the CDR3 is TGTGCCAGCAGCTTAGGCCGAGACAAGACTGAAGCTTTCTTT.

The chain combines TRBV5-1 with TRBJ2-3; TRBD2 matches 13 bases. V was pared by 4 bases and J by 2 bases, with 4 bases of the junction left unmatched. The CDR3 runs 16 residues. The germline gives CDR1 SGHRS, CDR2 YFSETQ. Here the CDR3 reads CASSGGLAGNTDTQYF. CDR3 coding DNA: TGCGCCAGCAGCGGGGGACTAGCGGGAAACACAGATACGCAGTATTTT. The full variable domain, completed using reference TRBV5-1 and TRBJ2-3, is KAGVTQTPRYLIKTRGQQVTLSCSPISGHRSVSWYQQTPGQGLQFLFEYFSETQRNKGNFPGRFSGRQFSNSRSEMNVSTLELGDSALYLCASSGGLAGNTDTQYFGPGTRLTVL.

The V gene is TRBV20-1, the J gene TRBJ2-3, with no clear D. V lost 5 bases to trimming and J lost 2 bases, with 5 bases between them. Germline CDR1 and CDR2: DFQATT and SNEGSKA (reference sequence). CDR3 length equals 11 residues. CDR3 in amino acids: CSALDTDTQYF. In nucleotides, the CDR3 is TGCAGTGCTCTAGACACAGATACGCAGTATTTT.

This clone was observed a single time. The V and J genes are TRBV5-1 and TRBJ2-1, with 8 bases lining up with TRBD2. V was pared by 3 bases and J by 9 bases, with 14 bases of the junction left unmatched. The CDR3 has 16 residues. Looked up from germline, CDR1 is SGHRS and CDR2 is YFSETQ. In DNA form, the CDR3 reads TGCGCCAGCAGCTCTCGACTAGCGCAAAGCGTCGGTGAGCAGTTCTTC. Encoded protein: CASSSRLAQSVGEQFF.

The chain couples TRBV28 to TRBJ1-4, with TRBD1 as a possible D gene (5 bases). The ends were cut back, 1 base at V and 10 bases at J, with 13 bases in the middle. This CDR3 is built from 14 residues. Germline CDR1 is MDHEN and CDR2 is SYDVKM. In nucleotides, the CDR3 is TGTGCCAGCAGTTTATACGCAGGGCAGGGAAAACTGTTTTTT. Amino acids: CASSLYAGQGKLFF.

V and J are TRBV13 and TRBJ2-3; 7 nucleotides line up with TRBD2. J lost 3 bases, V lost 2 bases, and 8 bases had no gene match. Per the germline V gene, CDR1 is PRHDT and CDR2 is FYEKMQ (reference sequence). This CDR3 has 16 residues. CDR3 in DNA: TGTGCCAGCAGCTTATGGGGGGGGAGCCCTACAGATACGCAGTATTTT. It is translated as CASSLWGGSPTDTQYF.

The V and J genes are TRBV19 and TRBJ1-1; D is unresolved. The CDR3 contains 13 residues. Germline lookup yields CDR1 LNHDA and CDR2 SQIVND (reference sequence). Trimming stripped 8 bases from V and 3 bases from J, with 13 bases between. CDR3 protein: CASQTTIYTEAFF. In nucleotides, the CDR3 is TGTGCCAGTCAGACTACCATTTACACTGAAGCTTTCTTT.

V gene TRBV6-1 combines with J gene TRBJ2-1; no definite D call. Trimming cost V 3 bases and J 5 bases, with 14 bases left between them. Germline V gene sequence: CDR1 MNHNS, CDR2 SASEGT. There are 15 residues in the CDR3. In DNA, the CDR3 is TGTGCCAGCAGTGAGAGTCTCCCATCCCACAATGAGCAGTTCTTC. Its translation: CASSESLPSHNEQFF.

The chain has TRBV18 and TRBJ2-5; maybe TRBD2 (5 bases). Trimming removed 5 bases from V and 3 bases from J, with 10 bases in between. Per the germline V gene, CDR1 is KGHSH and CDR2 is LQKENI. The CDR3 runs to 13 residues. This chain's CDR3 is CASSGGVKETQYF. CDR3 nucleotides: TGTGCCAGCTCAGGAGGAGTAAAAGAGACCCAGTACTTC.

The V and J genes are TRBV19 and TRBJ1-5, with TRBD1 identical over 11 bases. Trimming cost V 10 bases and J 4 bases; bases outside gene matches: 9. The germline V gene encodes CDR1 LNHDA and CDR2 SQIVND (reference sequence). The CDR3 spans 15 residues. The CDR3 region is CATGDRGVNNQPQHF. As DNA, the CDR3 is TGTGCCACCGGGGACAGGGGGGTAAATAATCAGCCCCAGCATTTT. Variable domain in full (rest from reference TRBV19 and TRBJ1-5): DGGITQSPKYLFRKEGQNVTLSCEQNLNHDAMYWYRQDPGQGLRLIYYSQIVNDFQKGDIAEGYSVSREKKESFPLTVTSAQKNPTAFYLCATGDRGVNNQPQHFGDGTRLSIL.

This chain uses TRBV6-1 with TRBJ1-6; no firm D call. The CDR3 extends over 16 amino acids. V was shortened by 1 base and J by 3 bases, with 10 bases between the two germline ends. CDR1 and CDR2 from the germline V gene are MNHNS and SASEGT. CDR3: CASSEDYGHYNSPLHF. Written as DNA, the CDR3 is TGTGCCAGCAGTGAAGACTACGGCCACTATAATTCACCCCTCCACTTT.

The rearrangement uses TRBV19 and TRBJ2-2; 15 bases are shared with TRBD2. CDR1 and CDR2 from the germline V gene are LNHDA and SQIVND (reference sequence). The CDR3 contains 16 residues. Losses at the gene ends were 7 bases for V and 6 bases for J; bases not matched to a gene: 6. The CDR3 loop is CASTPWTSGRAGELFF. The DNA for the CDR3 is TGTGCCAGTACTCCCTGGACTAGCGGGAGGGCCGGGGAGCTGTTTTTT.

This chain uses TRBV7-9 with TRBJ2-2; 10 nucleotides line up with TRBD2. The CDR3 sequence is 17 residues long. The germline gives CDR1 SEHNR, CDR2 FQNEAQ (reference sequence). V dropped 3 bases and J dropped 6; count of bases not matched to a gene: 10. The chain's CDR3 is CASSLGLGLAGAGELFF. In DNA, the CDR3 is TGTGCCAGCAGCTTGGGCCTCGGGCTAGCGGGAGCCGGGGAGCTGTTTTTT.

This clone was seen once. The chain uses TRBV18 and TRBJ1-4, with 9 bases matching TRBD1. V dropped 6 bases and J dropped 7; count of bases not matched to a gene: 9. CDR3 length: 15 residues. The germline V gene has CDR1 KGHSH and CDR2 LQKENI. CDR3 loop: CASSGPGQGAEKLFF. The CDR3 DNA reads TGTGCCAGCTCGGGGCCGGGACAGGGTGCTGAAAAACTGTTTTTT.

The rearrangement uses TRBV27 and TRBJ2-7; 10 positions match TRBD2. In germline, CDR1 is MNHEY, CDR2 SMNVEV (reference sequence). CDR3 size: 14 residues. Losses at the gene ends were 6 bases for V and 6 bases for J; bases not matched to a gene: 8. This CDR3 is CASRPGLANFEQYF. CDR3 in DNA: TGTGCCAGCAGGCCGGGACTAGCGAACTTCGAGCAGTACTTC.

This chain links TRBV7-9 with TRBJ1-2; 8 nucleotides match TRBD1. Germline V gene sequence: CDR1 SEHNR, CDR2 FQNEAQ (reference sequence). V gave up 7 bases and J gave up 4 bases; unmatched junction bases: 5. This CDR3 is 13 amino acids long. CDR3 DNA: TGTGCCAGCAAATTGGGGACAGGCTATGGCTACACCTTC. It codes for CASKLGTGYGYTF.

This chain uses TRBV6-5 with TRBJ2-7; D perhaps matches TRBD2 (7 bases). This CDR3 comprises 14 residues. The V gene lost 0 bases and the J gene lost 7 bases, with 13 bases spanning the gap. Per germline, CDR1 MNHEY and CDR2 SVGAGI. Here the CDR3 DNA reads TGTGCCAGCAGTTACTCAGGAGGGGGAGGGGAGCAGTACTTC. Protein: CASSYSGGGGEQYF.

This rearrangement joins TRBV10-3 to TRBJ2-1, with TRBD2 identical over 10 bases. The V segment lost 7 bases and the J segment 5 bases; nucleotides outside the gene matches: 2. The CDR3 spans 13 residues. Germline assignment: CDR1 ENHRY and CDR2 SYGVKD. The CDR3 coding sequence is TGTGCCATCAAACTAGCGGGAAACAATGAGCAGTTCTTC. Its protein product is CAIKLAGNNEQFF.

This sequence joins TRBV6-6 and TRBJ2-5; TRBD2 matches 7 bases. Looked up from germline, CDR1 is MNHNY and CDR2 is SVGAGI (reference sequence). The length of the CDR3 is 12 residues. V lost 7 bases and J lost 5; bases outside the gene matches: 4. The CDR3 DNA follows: TGTGCCAGCAAAGTGGGAGGGGAGACCCAGTACTTC. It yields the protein CASKVGGETQYF.

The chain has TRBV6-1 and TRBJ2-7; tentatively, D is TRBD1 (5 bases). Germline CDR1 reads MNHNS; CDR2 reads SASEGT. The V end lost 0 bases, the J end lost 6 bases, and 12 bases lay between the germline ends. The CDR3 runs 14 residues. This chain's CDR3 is CASSEAQGWGEQYF. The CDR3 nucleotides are TGTGCCAGCAGTGAAGCGCAGGGTTGGGGCGAGCAGTACTTC.

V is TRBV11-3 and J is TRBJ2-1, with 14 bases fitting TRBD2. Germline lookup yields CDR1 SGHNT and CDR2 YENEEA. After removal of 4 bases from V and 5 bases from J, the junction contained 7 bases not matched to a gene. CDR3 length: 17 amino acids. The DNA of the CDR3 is TGTGCCAGCAGCTCCCCGATGACTAGCGGGGGGGACAATGAGCAGTTCTTC. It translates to CASSSPMTSGGDNEQFF.

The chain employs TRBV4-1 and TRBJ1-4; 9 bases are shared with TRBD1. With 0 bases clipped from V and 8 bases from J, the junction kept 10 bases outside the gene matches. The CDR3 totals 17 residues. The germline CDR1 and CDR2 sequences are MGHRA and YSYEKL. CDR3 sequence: CASSQEVATGGREKLFF. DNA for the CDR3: TGCGCCAGCAGCCAAGAGGTTGCCACAGGGGGCCGAGAAAAACTGTTTTTT.

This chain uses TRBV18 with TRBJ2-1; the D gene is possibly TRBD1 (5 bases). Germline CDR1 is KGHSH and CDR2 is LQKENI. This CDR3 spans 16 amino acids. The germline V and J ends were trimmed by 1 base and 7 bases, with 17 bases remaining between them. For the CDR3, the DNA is TGTGCCAGCTCACCACGTCCCTCACAGGTTCATAATGAGCAGTTCTTC. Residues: CASSPRPSQVHNEQFF.

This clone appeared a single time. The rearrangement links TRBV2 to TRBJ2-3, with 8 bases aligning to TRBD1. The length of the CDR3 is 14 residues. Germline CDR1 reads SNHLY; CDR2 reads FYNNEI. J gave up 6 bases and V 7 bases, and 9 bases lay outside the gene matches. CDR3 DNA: TGTGCCAGCAAACTCACAGGGGGATCGGATACGCAGTATTTT. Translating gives CASKLTGGSDTQYF.

The DNA of the CDR3 is TGTGCCAGCAGTTTACCCCGGCTAGCGGGAGACGGGGAGCTGTTTTTT. It specifies CASSLPRLAGDGELFF. The V call is TRBV27, the J call TRBJ2-2; 10 nucleotides align to TRBD2. Looked up from germline, CDR1 is MNHEY and CDR2 is SMNVEV (reference sequence). The CDR3 is made up of 16 amino acids. The V gene end was trimmed by 2 bases and the J gene end by 7 bases; junction bases not matched to a gene: 7.

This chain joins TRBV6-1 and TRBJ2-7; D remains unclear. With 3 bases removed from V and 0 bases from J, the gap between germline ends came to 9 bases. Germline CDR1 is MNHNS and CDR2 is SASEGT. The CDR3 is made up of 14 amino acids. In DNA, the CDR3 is TGTGCCAGCAGTGACTTACCGAGCTCCTACGAGCAGTACTTC. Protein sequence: CASSDLPSSYEQYF.

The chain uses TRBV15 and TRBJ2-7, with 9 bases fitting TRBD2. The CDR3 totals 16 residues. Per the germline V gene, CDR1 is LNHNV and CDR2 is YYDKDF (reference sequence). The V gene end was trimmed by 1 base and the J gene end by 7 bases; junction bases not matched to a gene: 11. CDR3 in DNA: TGTGCCACCAGCAGAGTAATAGCGGGGGCCTTCTGGGAGCAGTACTTC. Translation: CATSRVIAGAFWEQYF.

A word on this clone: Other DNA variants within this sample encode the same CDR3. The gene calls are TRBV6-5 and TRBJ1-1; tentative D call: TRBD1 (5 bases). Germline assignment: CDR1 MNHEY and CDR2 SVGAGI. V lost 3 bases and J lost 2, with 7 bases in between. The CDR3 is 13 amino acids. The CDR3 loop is CASSYRGNTEAFF. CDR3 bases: TGTGCCAGCAGTTATAGGGGAAACACTGAAGCTTTCTTT.

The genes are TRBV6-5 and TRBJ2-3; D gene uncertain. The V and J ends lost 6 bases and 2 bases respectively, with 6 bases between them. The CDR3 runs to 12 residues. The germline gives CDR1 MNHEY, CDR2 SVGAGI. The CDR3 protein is CASSSSTDTQYF. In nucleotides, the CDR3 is TGTGCCAGCAGCTCCTCCACAGATACGCAGTATTTT.

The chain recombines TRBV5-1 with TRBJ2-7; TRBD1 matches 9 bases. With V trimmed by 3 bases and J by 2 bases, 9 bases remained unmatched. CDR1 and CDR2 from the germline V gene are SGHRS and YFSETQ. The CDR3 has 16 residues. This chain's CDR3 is CASSSGGTGHTYEQYF. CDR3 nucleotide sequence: TGCGCCAGCAGCTCGGGCGGGACAGGGCATACCTACGAGCAGTACTTC.

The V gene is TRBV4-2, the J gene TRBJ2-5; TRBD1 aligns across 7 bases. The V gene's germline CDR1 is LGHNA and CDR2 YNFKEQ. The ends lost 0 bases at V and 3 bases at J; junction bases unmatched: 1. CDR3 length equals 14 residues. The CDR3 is CASSQEGTEETQYF. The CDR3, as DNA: TGTGCCAGCAGCCAAGAGGGGACAGAAGAGACCCAGTACTTC.